The 32 T cell receptor beta chains below were found in one sample sequenced in a study of tissue T cells after allogeneic stem cell transplantation. Libraries were prepared by immunoSEQ multiplex PCR; TCRdb keeps only in-frame clonotypes and omits some of them. The sample holds some 700 clones, 50% to 80% seen once. The sample comprised gut tissue. These receptors all come from a female BALB/c mouse in good health. Mice of this strain are of MHC haplotype H2-d.

Concerning this clone itself: Mouse gene names and germline throughout. Read coverage stops 1 residue before the CDR3 terminus; the germline J gene supplies the remainder. This chain uses TRBV19 with TRBJ1-2; D might be TRBD1 (5 bases). In germline, CDR1 is FNHDT, CDR2 SITEND (reference sequence). The CDR3 totals 12 residues. V gave up 3 bases and J gave up 2 bases, with 5 bases separating them. CDR3 amino acids: CASSTGNSDYTF. Incomplete CDR3 DNA: TGTGCCAGCAGTACAGGGAACTCCGACTACACC.

Worth noting for this clone: Genes and germline are mouse. Read sequence stops 1 residue before the CDR3 end, and the germline J gene provides the missing end. The chain carries TRBV12-1 and TRBJ2-7, with TRBD2 matching 11 bases. The CDR3 is made up of 14 amino acids. Germline V lookup: CDR1 SGHSN, CDR2 HYEKVE. Trimming cost V 4 bases and J 4 bases; bases outside gene matches: 5. The sequenced CDR3 bases are TGTGCCAGCTCCCCCCGGGACTGGGGGTATGAACAGTAC. Residues: CASSPRDWGYEQY. From start to end, the CDR3 is CASSPRDWGYEQYF.

About this clone itself: Gene names are the mouse ones. The missing CDR3 end, 1 residue past where the read stops, is filled in from the germline J gene. The chain couples TRBV30 to TRBJ1-1; TRBD1 aligns across 11 bases. The CDR3 is made up of 13 amino acids. In germline, CDR1 is SQVVS, CDR2 ANEGSEA. V gave up 5 bases and J gave up 4 bases; unmatched junction bases: 3. Incomplete CDR3 DNA: TGTAGTTCTGGGACAGGGGGTGGCACAGAAGTCTTC. Translation gives CSSGTGGGTEVF. The complete CDR3 sequence is CSSGTGGGTEVFF.

Concerning this clone: Gene names refer to mouse genes. The read terminates 1 residue ahead of where the CDR3 ends, so the germline J gene completes it. V usage is TRBV1 and J usage is TRBJ2-7; TRBD2 aligns across 8 bases. The CDR3 is 14 amino acids. Germline CDR1 and CDR2: NSQYPW and LRSPGD (reference sequence). V lost 3 bases, J lost 0 bases, and 1 base stayed unmatched. The part of the CDR3 DNA that was read is TGCACCTGCAGTGCCGGGACTGGCTCCTATGAACAGTAC. It specifies CTCSAGTGSYEQY. The full CDR3 protein reads CTCSAGTGSYEQYF.

As for this clone: Gene names are mouse gene names. The CDR3 end falls 1 residue outside the read, so it is completed with the germline J gene. This rearrangement joins TRBV5 to TRBJ1-4; tentative D call: TRBD1 (5 bases). Germline V gene lookup returns CDR1 LGHNA and CDR2 YNLKQL (reference sequence). V was trimmed by 4 bases and J by 4 bases, leaving 7 bases between them. This CDR3 has 13 residues. CDR3 sequence: CASSLDSNERLFF. The part of the CDR3 DNA that was read is TGTGCCAGCAGCCTCGACAGCAACGAAAGATTATTT.

As for this clone: Gene names denote mouse genes. Coverage ceases 1 residue before the CDR3 finishes, and the germline J gene fills in the end. The chain uses TRBV13-2 and TRBJ2-5; 11 bases line up with TRBD2. The CDR3 spans 15 residues. Per germline, CDR1 NNHNN and CDR2 SYGAGS (reference sequence). V lost 3 bases and J lost 2; bases outside the gene matches: 2. CDR3 in amino acids: CASGVGLGGQDTQYF. The covered CDR3 bases are TGTGCCAGCGGTGTCGGACTGGGGGGCCAAGACACCCAGTAC.

Comment on this clone: The germline and genes are mouse ones. From the germline J gene comes the end of the CDR3, since the read stops 1 residue before it. The genes are TRBV13-2 and TRBJ2-5; D gene unclear. This CDR3 is built from 13 residues. V was cut by 4 bases and J by 1 base, with 7 bases left in between. CDR1 and CDR2 from the germline V gene are NNHNN and SYGAGS (reference sequence). The covered CDR3 bases are TGTGCCAGCGGTTTCAGTCACCAAGACACCCAGTAC. This codes for CASGFSHQDTQY. The whole CDR3 reads CASGFSHQDTQYF.

Concerning this clone: The genes are named according to mouse. The CDR3 is cut off 1 residue early in the read; its end comes from the germline J gene. This rearrangement joins TRBV31 to TRBJ2-1; 11 bases are shared with TRBD2. This CDR3 spans 14 amino acids. Germline loops: CDR1 GKSSPN, CDR2 SITVG. CDR3 DNA, as far as it was read: TGTGCTTACTCCGGGACTGGGGGCTATGCTGAGCAGTTC. Translated: CAYSGTGGYAEQF. The full CDR3 sequence reads CAYSGTGGYAEQFF.

On this clone itself: Gene names and germline refer to mouse. Read data end 1 residue before the CDR3 end; the end is taken from the germline J gene. V usage is TRBV19 and J usage is TRBJ1-3, with D possibly being TRBD1 (6 bases). Trimming shortened V by 0 bases and J by 0 bases, and 13 bases separated the two germline ends. The CDR3 loop spans 17 amino acids. Per germline, CDR1 FNHDT and CDR2 SITEND (reference sequence). The CDR3 reads CASSIAGQQNSGNTLYF. The sequenced part of the CDR3 DNA is TGTGCCAGCAGTATAGCTGGACAGCAAAATTCTGGAAATACGCTCTAT.

To note about this clone: Mouse gene names apply. The read ends 1 residue early relative to the CDR3; the germline J gene fills the gap. This chain uses TRBV13-2 with TRBJ2-1; 10 bases line up with TRBD2. CDR1 and CDR2 (germline): NNHNN, SYGAGS (reference sequence). CDR3 size: 14 residues. Trimming removed 5 bases from V and 6 bases from J; junction bases left unmatched: 5. CDR3 DNA, as far as it was read: TGTGCCAGCGGGGCTGGGGGGGCGCGTGCTGAGCAGTTC. Translation: CASGAGGARAEQF. The full-length CDR3 reads as CASGAGGARAEQFF.

As concerns this clone: Gene labels here are mouse ones. The CDR3 is cut off 1 residue early in the read; its end comes from the germline J gene. The chain links TRBV13-1 to TRBJ1-5; tentative D call: TRBD1 (6 bases). The ends were cut back, 3 bases at V and 0 bases at J, with 7 bases in the middle. There are 14 residues in the CDR3. Germline CDR1 and CDR2: NSHNY and SYGAGN. The CDR3 DNA, read in part, is TGTGCCAGCAGTGGGACAGATAACAACCAGGCTCCGCTT. Its protein product is CASSGTDNNQAPL. The entire CDR3 sequence reads CASSGTDNNQAPLF.

This clone was counted only a few times. Here the gene names and germline are mouse. The CDR3 goes on 1 residue after the read ends, and that part is filled in from the germline J gene. The J gene is TRBJ2-7, the V gene TRBV19, with TRBD2 as a possible D gene (7 bases). CDR3 length equals 13 residues. Trimming took 2 bases from V and 3 from J, leaving 9 bases between them. The germline CDR1 and CDR2 sequences are FNHDT and SITEND (reference sequence). The CDR3 region is CASSIGGRYEQYF. CDR3 DNA (partial): TGTGCCAGCAGTATTGGGGGGCGCTATGAACAGTAC.

About this clone: Here the gene names and germline are mouse. The read ends 1 residue shy of where the CDR3 ends; the end is completed using the germline J gene. The chain employs TRBV1 and TRBJ1-5, with D possibly matching TRBD1 (6 bases). The V end was cut by 0 bases, the J end by 1 base, with 16 bases between. From germline, CDR1 is NSQYPW and CDR2 LRSPGD (reference sequence). The CDR3 contains 18 residues. CDR3: CTCSADFSTGKNNQAPLF. CDR3 DNA, as far as it was read: TGCACCTGCAGTGCAGACTTCTCAACAGGGAAGAACAACCAGGCTCCGCTT.

Concerning this clone itself: Genes here carry mouse names. Read coverage stops 1 residue before the CDR3 terminus; the germline J gene supplies the remainder. The rearrangement uses TRBV20 and TRBJ2-3, with a possible D match to TRBD1 (5 bases). With 6 bases removed from V and 0 bases from J, the gap between germline ends came to 7 bases. In germline, CDR1 is GFQATS, CDR2 STVNSAI. The CDR3 contains 12 residues. The CDR3 sequence is CGARQSAETLYF. CDR3 DNA (partial): TGTGGTGCCCGACAGAGTGCAGAAACGCTGTAT.

The count of this clone is one. Mouse germline and gene names are used. The CDR3 goes on 1 residue after the read ends, and that part is filled in from the germline J gene. The V and J genes are TRBV13-2 and TRBJ2-2, with 8 bases matching TRBD1. The V and J ends lost 5 bases and 2 bases, in that order; junction bases with no gene match: 5. CDR1 and CDR2 (germline): NNHNN, SYGAGS (reference sequence). CDR3 size: 15 residues. The CDR3 loop reads CASGATGANTGQLYF. The sequenced part of the CDR3 DNA is TGTGCCAGCGGGGCGACAGGGGCCAACACCGGGCAGCTCTAC.

Regarding this clone: Genes and germline are mouse. The read is 1 residue too short to cover the CDR3 end, so that end is filled in from the germline J gene. J is TRBJ2-5 and V is TRBV13-1; D is ambiguous. Germline V gene sequence: CDR1 NSHNY, CDR2 SYGAGN. The CDR3 length is 13 residues. Trimming shortened V by 0 bases and J by 3 bases, and 5 bases separated the two germline ends. The CDR3 sequence is CASSDGGQDTQYF. The DNA read from the CDR3 is TGTGCCAGCAGTGATGGAGGACAAGACACCCAGTAC.

This clone was counted a few times. Genes and germline come from the mouse. The CDR3 here is CASGAGGSGNTLYF. The part of the CDR3 DNA that was read is TGTGCCAGCGGGGCGGGGGGCTCTGGAAATACGCTCTAT. V gene TRBV13-2 combines with J gene TRBJ1-3, with D possibly being TRBD1 (6 bases). Read data end 1 residue before the CDR3 end; the end is taken from the germline J gene. Germline CDR1 is NNHNN and CDR2 is SYGAGS (reference sequence). The V end was cut by 5 bases, the J end by 1 base, with 10 bases between. CDR3 size: 14 residues.

This clone was recorded only once. Genes here carry mouse names. From the germline J gene comes the end of the CDR3, since the read stops 1 residue before it. The J gene is TRBJ2-3, the V gene TRBV4; 9 bases line up with TRBD1. CDR3 length equals 13 residues. Germline V gene sequence: CDR1 LGHDT, CDR2 YNNKQL (reference sequence). J lost 3 bases, V lost 6 bases, and 1 base had no gene match. The CDR3 DNA, read in part, is TGTGCCAGCAGTGGACAGGGGGCAGAAACGCTGTAT. Its protein product is CASSGQGAETLY. In full, the CDR3 is CASSGQGAETLYF.

Notes on this clone: The gene names here belong to mouse. The CDR3 end falls 1 residue outside the read, so it is completed with the germline J gene. V usage is TRBV13-1 and J usage is TRBJ2-1; TRBD2 matches at 11 bases. Germline lookup yields CDR1 NSHNY and CDR2 SYGAGN. CDR3 length: 14 residues. V shed 6 bases and J 5 bases; nucleotides not matched to a gene: 4. The CDR3 loop is CASTEDWGDAEQFF. The sequenced CDR3 bases are TGTGCCAGCACCGAGGACTGGGGGGATGCTGAGCAGTTC.

This clone was seen only a few times. These gene names are mouse names. Read data end 1 residue before the CDR3 end; the end is taken from the germline J gene. V is TRBV5 and J is TRBJ2-7, with D uncertain. V lost 2 bases and J 3 bases, leaving 5 bases between the germline ends. Per the germline V gene, CDR1 is LGHNA and CDR2 is YNLKQL (reference sequence). The CDR3 has 12 amino acids. Incomplete CDR3 DNA: TGTGCCAGCAGCCAACACAACTATGAACAGTAC. Protein product: CASSQHNYEQY. Given in full, the CDR3 is CASSQHNYEQYF.

This clone was counted once. The gene symbols are mouse symbols. The read ends 1 residue before the CDR3 terminus; that terminus is restored from the germline J gene. The chain uses TRBV5 and TRBJ2-2; 8 positions agree with TRBD1. The germline V gene has CDR1 LGHNA and CDR2 YNLKQL (reference sequence). The CDR3 runs 16 residues. J gave up 3 bases and V 4 bases, and 7 bases lay outside the gene matches. The CDR3: CASSPRQGKDTGQLYF. CDR3 DNA (partial): TGTGCCAGCAGCCCACGACAGGGGAAGGACACCGGGCAGCTCTAC.

Worth noting for this clone: Gene names are mouse gene names. Read data end 1 residue before the CDR3 end; the end is taken from the germline J gene. The chain combines TRBV13-1 with TRBJ2-7; 8 bases match TRBD1. CDR1 and CDR2 (germline): NSHNY, SYGAGN. The CDR3 length is 12 residues. Trimming took 3 bases from V and 6 from J; bases not matched to a gene: 2. CDR3 protein: CASSGTGLEQYF. CDR3 bases read: TGTGCCAGCAGTGGGACAGGGCTTGAACAGTAC.

A remark on this clone: Gene names and germline refer to mouse. The read is 1 residue too short to cover the CDR3 end, so that end is filled in from the germline J gene. The V call is TRBV20, the J call TRBJ1-4; D perhaps matches TRBD1 (6 bases). The germline CDR1 and CDR2 sequences are GFQATS and STVNSAI. V lost 1 base and J lost 0, with 6 bases in between. The CDR3 has 14 residues. The sequenced part of the CDR3 DNA is TGTGGTGCTAGGGGGACAGTTTCCAACGAAAGATTATTT. Its translation: CGARGTVSNERLF. The whole CDR3 sequence reads CGARGTVSNERLFF.

Only a few counts were recorded for this clone. Gene names refer to mouse genes. The read is 1 residue too short to cover the CDR3 end, so that end is filled in from the germline J gene. The gene calls are TRBV29 and TRBJ1-3; possibly TRBD1 for D (6 bases). CDR3 size: 15 residues. CDR1 and CDR2 from the germline V gene are MSHET and SYDVDS. V was shortened by 0 bases and J by 0 bases, with 6 bases between the two germline ends. CDR3: CASSLSTGSGNTLYF. The DNA read from the CDR3 is TGTGCTAGCAGTTTATCGACAGGTTCTGGAAATACGCTCTAT. Combining the CDR3 with reference TRBV29 and TRBJ1-3 gives the whole variable domain DMKVTQMPRYLIKRMGENVLLECGQDMSHETMYWYRQDPGLGLQLIYISYDVDSNSEGDIPKGYRVSRKKREHFSLILDSAKTNQTSVYFCASSLSTGSGNTLYFGEGSRLIVV.

This clone has only one observation. Germline and genes here are mouse. With the read ending 1 residue before the CDR3 end, the germline J gene is used to fill in that end. This sequence joins TRBV13-3 and TRBJ2-1, with 13 bases aligning to TRBD2. Germline values: CDR1 NNHDY, CDR2 SYVADS. The CDR3 is 16 residues long. V lost 4 bases, J lost 1 base, and 2 bases stayed unmatched. The CDR3 region is CASSSGLGGNYAEQFF. The sequenced part of the CDR3 DNA is TGTGCCAGCAGTTCGGGACTGGGGGGGAACTATGCTGAGCAGTTC.

This clone was recorded once. The listed genes are named as in mouse. The CDR3 end is not reached by the read, which stops 1 residue before it; the germline J gene fills it in. The chain joins TRBV20 to TRBJ2-3, with D perhaps matching TRBD2 (5 bases). The CDR3 totals 15 residues. Looked up from germline, CDR1 is GFQATS and CDR2 is STVNSAI. The V gene lost 0 bases and the J gene lost 0 bases, with 10 bases spanning the gap. CDR3 residues: CGARDRLISAETLYF. CDR3 DNA (partial): TGTGGTGCTAGGGATAGACTGATTAGTGCAGAAACGCTGTAT.

This clone has just a few counts. Mouse names are used for the genes. The read stops 1 residue short of the end of the CDR3; the missing end is completed from the germline J gene. The V and J genes are TRBV19 and TRBJ2-5; D not certain. With 3 bases removed from V and 0 bases from J, the gap between germline ends came to 5 bases. Germline CDR1 is FNHDT and CDR2 is SITEND (reference sequence). The CDR3 length is 13 residues. The sequenced CDR3 bases are TGTGCCAGCAGTACGGGGAACCAAGACACCCAGTAC. Translation gives CASSTGNQDTQY. The whole CDR3 region reads CASSTGNQDTQYF.

With respect to this clone: Any gene name here is a mouse gene name. The read ends 1 residue shy of where the CDR3 ends; the end is completed using the germline J gene. This sequence joins TRBV13-3 and TRBJ2-2, with D perhaps TRBD1 (5 bases). The CDR3 contains 16 residues. Germline values: CDR1 NNHDY, CDR2 SYVADS. V was pared by 0 bases and J by 5 bases, with 14 bases between. The CDR3 here is CASSDASQGETGQLYF. The part of the CDR3 DNA that was read is TGTGCCAGCAGTGATGCAAGCCAGGGAGAGACCGGGCAGCTCTAC.

A word on this clone: Gene names are mouse gene names. The read falls 1 residue short of the CDR3 end, and the missing part is taken from the germline J gene. The chain uses TRBV2 and TRBJ1-1, with D maybe TRBD1 (5 bases). The CDR3 extends over 15 amino acids. The V end was cut by 0 bases, the J end by 0 bases, with 8 bases between. The germline gives CDR1 LGHNA, CDR2 YSYQKL. CDR3 bases read: TGTGCCAGCAGCCAAGATACAGGTGCAAACACAGAAGTCTTC. Its translation: CASSQDTGANTEVF. The whole CDR3 is CASSQDTGANTEVFF.

There are a few counts of this clone. Genes and germline come from the mouse. The read finishes 1 residue shy of the CDR3 end, and the germline J gene is used to complete it. This rearrangement joins TRBV4 to TRBJ2-7; D unclear. CDR3 length equals 12 residues. Germline CDR1 LGHDT, CDR2 YNNKQL (reference sequence). The V and J ends lost 5 bases and 0 bases respectively, with 5 bases between them. The CDR3 sequence: CASSIGSYEQYF. Incomplete CDR3 DNA: TGTGCCAGCAGCATCGGCTCCTATGAACAGTAC.

Concerning this clone itself: Gene names are mouse gene names. The read ends 1 residue early relative to the CDR3; the germline J gene fills the gap. The chain carries TRBV4 and TRBJ1-1; 9 positions match TRBD1. The ends lost 6 bases at V and 7 bases at J; junction bases unmatched: 12. CDR3 size: 15 residues. Germline values: CDR1 LGHDT, CDR2 YNNKQL (reference sequence). The CDR3 is CASRPSLGQGREVFF. The covered CDR3 bases are TGTGCCAGCAGGCCAAGCTTGGGACAGGGAAGAGAAGTCTTC. The full variable domain, completed using reference TRBV4 and TRBJ1-1, is ETAVFQTPNYHVTQVGNEVSFNCKQTLGHDTMYWYKQDSKKLLKIMFSYNNKQLIVNETVPRRFSPQSSDKAHLNLRIKSVEPEDSAVYLCASRPSLGQGREVFFGKGTRLTVV.

As to this clone: Gene names are mouse gene names. The CDR3: CASSDRPYEQYF. The DNA read from the CDR3 is TGTGCCAGCAGTGATAGACCCTATGAACAGTAC. This chain uses TRBV13-3 with TRBJ2-7; D uncertain. Read sequence stops 1 residue before the CDR3 end, and the germline J gene provides the missing end. In germline, CDR1 is NNHDY, CDR2 SYVADS. Trimming left V 1 base short and J 2 bases short, with 4 bases between. The CDR3 consists of 12 residues.